This T cell receptor (beta chain) came from a study of tumor-infiltrating lymphocytes in primary liver carcinoma. Both RNA and DNA were isolated together from about 19-30 mg of bulk tissue that had not been sorted. Details on this clonotype: A junction boundary mismatches the germline segment, possibly from a read error.

Starting material of approximately 500 ng total RNA yielded TCR beta cDNA via a constant-region primer. Libraries for TCR beta were built through three nested multiplex PCR rounds, which together made up a slightly modified ARM-PCR procedure. TRBV1-TRBV30 forward primers paired with a C-beta reverse primer drove the first two PCR rounds, approximately 11 cycles each. TCRdb ran MiXCR on the multiplex PCR reads and lists one entry per CDR3 protein. Of 85,000 to 100,000 distinct CDR3 sequences in the sample, 68% were seen once. The germline V gene encodes CDR1 SEHNR and CDR2 FQNEAQ (reference sequence). This CDR3 contains 14 residues.

This rearrangement joins TRBV7-9 to TRBJ1-3; D uncertain. Sequences were obtained from tumor-adjacent normal liver tissue. The sequence came from a man between 40 and 49 years old with primary liver carcinoma and hepatitis B virus infection. The CDR3 here is CTSSPPNSGNTIYF. In DNA form, the CDR3 reads TGTACCAGCAGCCCGCCCAACTCTGGAAACACCATATATTTT. Full variable domain (rest looked up from reference TRBV7-9 and TRBJ1-3): DTGVSQNPRHKITKRGQNVTFRCDPISEHNRLYWYRQTLGQGPEFLTYFQNEAQLEKSRLLSDRFSAERPKGSFSTLEIQRTEQGDSAMYLCTSSPPNSGNTIYFGEGSWLTVV.